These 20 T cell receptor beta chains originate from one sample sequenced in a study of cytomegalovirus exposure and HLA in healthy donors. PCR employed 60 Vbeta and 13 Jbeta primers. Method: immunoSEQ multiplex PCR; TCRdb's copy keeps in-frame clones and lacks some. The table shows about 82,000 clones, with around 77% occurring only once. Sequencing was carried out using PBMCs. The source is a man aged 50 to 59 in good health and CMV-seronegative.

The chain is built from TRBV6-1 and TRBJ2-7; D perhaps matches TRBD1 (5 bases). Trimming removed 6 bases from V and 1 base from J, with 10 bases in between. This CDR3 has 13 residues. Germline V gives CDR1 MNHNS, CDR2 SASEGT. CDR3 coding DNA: TGTGCCAGCAGGTTGACAGTTTCCTACGAGCAGTACTTC. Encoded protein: CASRLTVSYEQYF.

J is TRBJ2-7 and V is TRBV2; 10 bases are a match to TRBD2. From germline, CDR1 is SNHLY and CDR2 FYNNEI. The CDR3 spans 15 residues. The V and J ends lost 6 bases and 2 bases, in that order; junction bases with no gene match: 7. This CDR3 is CASSQLAGYPYEQYF. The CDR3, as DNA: TGTGCCAGCAGCCAACTAGCGGGGTACCCCTACGAGCAGTACTTC. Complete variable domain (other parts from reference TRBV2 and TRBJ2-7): EPEVTQTPSHQVTQMGQEVILRCVPISNHLYFYWYRQILGQKVEFLVSFYNNEISEKSEIFDDQFSVERPDGSNFTLKIRSTKLEDSAMYFCASSQLAGYPYEQYFGPGTRLTVT.

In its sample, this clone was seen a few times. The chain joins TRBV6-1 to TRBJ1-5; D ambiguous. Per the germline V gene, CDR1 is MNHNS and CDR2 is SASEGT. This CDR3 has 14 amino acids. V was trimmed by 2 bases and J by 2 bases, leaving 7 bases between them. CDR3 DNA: TGTGCCAGCAGTGAACGGGAGGGCAATCAGCCCCAGCATTTT. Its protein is CASSEREGNQPQHF.

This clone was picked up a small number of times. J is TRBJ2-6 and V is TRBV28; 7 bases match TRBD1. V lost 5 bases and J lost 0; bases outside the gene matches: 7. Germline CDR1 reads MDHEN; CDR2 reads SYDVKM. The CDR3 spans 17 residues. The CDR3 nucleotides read TGTGCCAGCAGTCCTTACCGACAGGGCTCTGGGGCCAACGTCCTGACTTTC. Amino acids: CASSPYRQGSGANVLTF.

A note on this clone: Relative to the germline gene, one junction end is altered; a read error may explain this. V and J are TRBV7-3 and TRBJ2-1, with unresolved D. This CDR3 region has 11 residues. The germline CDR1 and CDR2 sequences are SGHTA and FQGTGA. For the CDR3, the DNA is TGTGCCAGCAGCTCCAACAATGAGCAGTTCTTC. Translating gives CASSSNNEQFF. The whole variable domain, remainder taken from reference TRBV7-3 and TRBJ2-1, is GAGVSQTPSNKVTEKGKYVELRCDPISGHTALYWYRQSLGQGPEFLIYFQGTGAADDSGLPNDRFFAVRPEGSVSTLKIQRTERGDSAVYLCASSSNNEQFFGPGTRLTVL.

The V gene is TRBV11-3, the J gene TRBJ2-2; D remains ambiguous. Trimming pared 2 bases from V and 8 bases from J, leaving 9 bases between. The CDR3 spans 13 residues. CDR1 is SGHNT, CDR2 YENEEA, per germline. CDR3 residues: CASSLSGSGELFF. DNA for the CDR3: TGTGCCAGCAGCTTATCAGGATCAGGGGAGCTGTTTTTT. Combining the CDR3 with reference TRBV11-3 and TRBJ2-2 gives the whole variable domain EAGVVQSPRYKIIEKKQPVAFWCNPISGHNTLYWYLQNLGQGPELLIRYENEEAVDDSQLPKDRFSAERLKGVDSTLKIQPAELGDSAVYLCASSLSGSGELFFGEGSRLTVL.

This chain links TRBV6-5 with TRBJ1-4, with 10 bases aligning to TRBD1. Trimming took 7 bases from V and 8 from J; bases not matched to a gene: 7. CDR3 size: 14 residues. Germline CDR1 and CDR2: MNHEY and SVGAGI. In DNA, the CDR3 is TGTGCCAGCACTCGCCGGGACAGGGGCGAAAAACTGTTTTTT. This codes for CASTRRDRGEKLFF.

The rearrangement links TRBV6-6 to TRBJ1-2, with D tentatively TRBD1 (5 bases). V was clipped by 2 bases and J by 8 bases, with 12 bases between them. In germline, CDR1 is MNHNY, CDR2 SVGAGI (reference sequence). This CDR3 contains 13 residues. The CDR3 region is CASSYTQGGGYTF. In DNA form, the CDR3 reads TGTGCCAGCAGTTACACTCAGGGAGGAGGCTACACCTTC.

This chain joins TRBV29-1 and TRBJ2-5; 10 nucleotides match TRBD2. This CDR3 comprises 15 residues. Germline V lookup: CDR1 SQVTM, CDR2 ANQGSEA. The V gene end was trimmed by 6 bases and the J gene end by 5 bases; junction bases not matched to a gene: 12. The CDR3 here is CSVIPLGAGGETQYF. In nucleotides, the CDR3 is TGCAGCGTCATCCCCTTGGGAGCGGGGGGGGAGACCCAGTACTTC.

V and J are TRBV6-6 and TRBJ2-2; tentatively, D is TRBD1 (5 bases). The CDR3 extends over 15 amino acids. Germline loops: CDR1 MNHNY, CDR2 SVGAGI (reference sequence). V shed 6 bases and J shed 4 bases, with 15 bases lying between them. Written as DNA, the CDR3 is TGTGCCAGCAGGATCAGGGATTCGGGCACCGGGGAGCTGTTTTTT. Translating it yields CASRIRDSGTGELFF.

The CDR3 DNA is TGTGCCAGCAGTTACTCACCCGGGGGGGTCAATGAAAAACTGTTTTTT. It specifies CASSYSPGGVNEKLFF. This chain uses TRBV6-5 with TRBJ1-4, with TRBD1 as a possible D gene (5 bases). The germline CDR1 and CDR2 sequences are MNHEY and SVGAGI. V gave up 0 bases and J gave up 5 bases, with 13 bases separating them. The CDR3 has 16 amino acids.

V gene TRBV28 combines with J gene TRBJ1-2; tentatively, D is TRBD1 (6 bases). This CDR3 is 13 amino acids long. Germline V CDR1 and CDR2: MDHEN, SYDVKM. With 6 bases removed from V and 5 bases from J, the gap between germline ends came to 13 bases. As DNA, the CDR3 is TGTGCCAGCAGCCAACATGGACAGTATGGCTACACCTTC. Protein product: CASSQHGQYGYTF.

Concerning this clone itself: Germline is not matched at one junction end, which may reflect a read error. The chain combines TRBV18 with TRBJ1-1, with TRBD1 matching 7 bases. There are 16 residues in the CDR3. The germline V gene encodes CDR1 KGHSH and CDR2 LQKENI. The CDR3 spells CANSPLMTGMNTEAFF. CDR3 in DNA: TGTGCCAACTCACCATTGATGACAGGGATGAACACTGAAGCTTTCTTT. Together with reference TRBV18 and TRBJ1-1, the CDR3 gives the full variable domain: NAGVMQNPRHLVRRRGQEARLRCSPMKGHSHVYWYRQLPEEGLKFMVYLQKENIIDESGMPKERFSAEFPKEGPSILRIQQVVRGDSAAYFCANSPLMTGMNTEAFFGQGTRLTVV.

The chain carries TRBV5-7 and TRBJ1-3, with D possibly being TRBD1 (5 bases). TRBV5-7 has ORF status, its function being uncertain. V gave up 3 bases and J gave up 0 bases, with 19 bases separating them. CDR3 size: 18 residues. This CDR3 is CASSSDSPPLFSGNTIYF. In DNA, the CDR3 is TGTGCCAGCAGCTCAGACAGTCCGCCGTTATTCTCTGGAAACACCATATATTTT.

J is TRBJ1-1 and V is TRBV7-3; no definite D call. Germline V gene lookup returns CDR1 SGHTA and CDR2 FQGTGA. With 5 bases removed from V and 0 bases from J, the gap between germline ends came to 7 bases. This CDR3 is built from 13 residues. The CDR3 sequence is CASSLGMNTEAFF. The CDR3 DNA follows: TGTGCCAGCAGCCTAGGAATGAACACTGAAGCTTTCTTT.

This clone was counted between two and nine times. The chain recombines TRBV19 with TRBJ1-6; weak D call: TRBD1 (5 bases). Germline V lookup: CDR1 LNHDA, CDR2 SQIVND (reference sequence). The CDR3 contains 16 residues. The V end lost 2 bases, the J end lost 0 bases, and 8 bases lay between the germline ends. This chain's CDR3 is CASSIRGSSYNSPLHF. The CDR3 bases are TGTGCCAGTAGTATACGGGGGAGCTCCTATAATTCACCCCTCCACTTT.

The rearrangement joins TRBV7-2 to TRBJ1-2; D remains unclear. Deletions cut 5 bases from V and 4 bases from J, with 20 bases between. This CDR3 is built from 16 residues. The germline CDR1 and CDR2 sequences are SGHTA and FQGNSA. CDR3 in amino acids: CASSPDHQRLSYGYTF. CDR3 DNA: TGTGCCAGCAGCCCCGACCATCAGAGGCTAAGCTATGGCTACACCTTC.

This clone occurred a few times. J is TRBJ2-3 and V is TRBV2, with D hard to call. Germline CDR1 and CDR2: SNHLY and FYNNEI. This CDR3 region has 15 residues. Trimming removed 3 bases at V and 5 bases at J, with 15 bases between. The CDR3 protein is CASSDVYQAQDTQYF. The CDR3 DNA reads TGTGCCAGCAGTGATGTTTACCAGGCCCAAGATACGCAGTATTTT.

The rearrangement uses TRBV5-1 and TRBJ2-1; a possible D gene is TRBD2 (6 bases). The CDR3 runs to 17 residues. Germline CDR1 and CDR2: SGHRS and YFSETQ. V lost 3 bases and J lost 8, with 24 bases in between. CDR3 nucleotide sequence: TGCGCCAGCAGCTATGGGGTAAGGGCGGGGAGGTTAGATGAGCAGTTCTTC. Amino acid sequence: CASSYGVRAGRLDEQFF. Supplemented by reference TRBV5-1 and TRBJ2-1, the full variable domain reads KAGVTQTPRYLIKTRGQQVTLSCSPISGHRSVSWYQQTPGQGLQFLFEYFSETQRNKGNFPGRFSGRQFSNSRSEMNVSTLELGDSALYLCASSYGVRAGRLDEQFFGPGTRLTVL.

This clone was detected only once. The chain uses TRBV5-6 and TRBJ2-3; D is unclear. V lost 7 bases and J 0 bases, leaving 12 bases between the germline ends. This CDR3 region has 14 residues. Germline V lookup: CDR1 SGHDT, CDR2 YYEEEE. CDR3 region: CASRTIPSTDTQYF. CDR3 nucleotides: TGTGCCAGCCGCACAATTCCTAGCACAGATACGCAGTATTTT.